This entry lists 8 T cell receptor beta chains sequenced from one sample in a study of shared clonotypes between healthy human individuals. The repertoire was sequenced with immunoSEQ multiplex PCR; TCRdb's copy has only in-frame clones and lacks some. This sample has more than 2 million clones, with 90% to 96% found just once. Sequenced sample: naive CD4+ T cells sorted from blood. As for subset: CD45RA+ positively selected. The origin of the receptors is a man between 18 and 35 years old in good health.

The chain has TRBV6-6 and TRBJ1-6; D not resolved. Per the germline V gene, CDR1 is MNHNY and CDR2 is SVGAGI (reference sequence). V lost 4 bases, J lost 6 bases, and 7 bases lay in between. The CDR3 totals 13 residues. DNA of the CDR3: TGTGCCAGCAGTTCCGCCCCTAATTCACCCCTCCACTTT. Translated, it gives CASSSAPNSPLHF.

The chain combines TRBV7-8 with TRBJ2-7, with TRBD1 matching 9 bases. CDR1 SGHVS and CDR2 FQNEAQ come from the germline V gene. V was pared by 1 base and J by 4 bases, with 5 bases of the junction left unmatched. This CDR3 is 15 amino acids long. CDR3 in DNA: TGTGCCAGCAGCTTAGAACAGGGGGCAGTGTACGAGCAGTACTTC. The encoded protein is CASSLEQGAVYEQYF.

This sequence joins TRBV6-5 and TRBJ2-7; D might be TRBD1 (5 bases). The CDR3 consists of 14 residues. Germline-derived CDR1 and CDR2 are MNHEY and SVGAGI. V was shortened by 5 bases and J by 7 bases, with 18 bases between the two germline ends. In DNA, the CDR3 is TGTGCCAGCAGTCCCCGTGGCCTCAGGGTTGAGCAGTACTTC. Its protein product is CASSPRGLRVEQYF.

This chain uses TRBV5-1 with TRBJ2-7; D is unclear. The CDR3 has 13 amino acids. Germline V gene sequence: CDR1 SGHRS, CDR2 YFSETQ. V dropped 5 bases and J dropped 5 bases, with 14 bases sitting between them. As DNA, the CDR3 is TGCGCCAGCAGACCCCACGAGGCGCACGAGCAGTACTTC. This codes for CASRPHEAHEQYF.

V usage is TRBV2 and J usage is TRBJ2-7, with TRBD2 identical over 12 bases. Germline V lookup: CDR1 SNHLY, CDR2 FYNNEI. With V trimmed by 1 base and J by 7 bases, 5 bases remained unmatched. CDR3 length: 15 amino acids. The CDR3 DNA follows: TGTGCCAGCAGTGAAGTGACTAGCGGGGGTGGGGAGCAGTACTTC. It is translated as CASSEVTSGGGEQYF.

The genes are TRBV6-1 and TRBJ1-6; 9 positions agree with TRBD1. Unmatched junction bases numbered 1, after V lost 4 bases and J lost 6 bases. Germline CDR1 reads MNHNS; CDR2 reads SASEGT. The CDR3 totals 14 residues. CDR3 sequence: CASSVGQGNSPLHF. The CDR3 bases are TGTGCCAGCAGTGTGGGACAGGGTAATTCACCCCTCCACTTT.

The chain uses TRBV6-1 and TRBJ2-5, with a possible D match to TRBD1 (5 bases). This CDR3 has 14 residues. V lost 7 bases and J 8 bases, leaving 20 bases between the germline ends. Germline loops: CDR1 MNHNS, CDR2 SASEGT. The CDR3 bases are TGTGCCAGCAACAGGTGGCAGGGCTCAGATACCCAGTACTTC. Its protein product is CASNRWQGSDTQYF.

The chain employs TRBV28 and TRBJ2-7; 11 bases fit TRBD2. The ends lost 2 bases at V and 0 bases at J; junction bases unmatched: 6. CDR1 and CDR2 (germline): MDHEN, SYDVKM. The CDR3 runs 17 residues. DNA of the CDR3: TGTGCCAGCAGTTTACTGGGACTAGCGGTGAGCTCCTACGAGCAGTACTTC. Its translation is CASSLLGLAVSSYEQYF.